This TCR beta chain is from a study of OX40 agonist ivuxolimab in advanced cancers. Across the study: Subjects had a mean age of around 63 years, with a range of 23 to 79; just over 80% were male.

Assay used: immunoSEQ multiplex PCR; TCRdb lists only in-frame clones, some missing. This sample yields roughly 60,000 clones, of which approximately 91% are seen a single time; 3% to 4% belongs to the top ten. CDR3 size: 16 residues. V trimming: 3 bases; J trimming: 0 bases; junction bases outside the gene matches: 3. Germline values: CDR1 SGHVS, CDR2 FNYEAQ. The TCR was taken from an adult with an advanced solid tumor such as melanoma, head and neck, liver or kidney cancer. This chain uses TRBV7-6 with TRBJ2-3; 10 positions agree with TRBD1. The sample was CD4+ or CD8+ T cells sorted from blood, taken in a trial of the OX40 agonist ivuxolimab. The CDR3 nucleotides read TGTGCCAGCAGCTTCCTGGGACAGGGGAGCACAGATACGCAGTATTTT. Protein sequence: CASSFLGQGSTDTQYF.